The 17 T cell receptor beta chains given below trace back to one sample, sequenced in a study of naive CD8 T cells in extremely preterm neonates. Without labor or membrane rupture, elective cesareans at about 35-43 weeks supplied term cord blood. The assay was immunoSEQ multiplex PCR, and TCRdb's table has in-frame clones only and misses some. The table includes some 6,100 clones, under 99% detected once. Sequencing was carried out using naive CD8+ T cells from cord blood. These TCRs come from a newborn in good health.

The chain uses TRBV4-2 and TRBJ1-4; possible D gene TRBD1, 5 bases. V was trimmed by 1 base and J by 7 bases, leaving 7 bases between them. The CDR3 has 13 amino acids. CDR1 LGHNA and CDR2 YNFKEQ come from the germline V gene. CDR3 sequence reads: CASSQGGAEKLFF. CDR3 DNA: TGTGCCAGCAGCCAAGGGGGCGCTGAAAAACTGTTTTTT.

This chain links TRBV7-8 with TRBJ1-5, with D uncertain. The V end was cut by 1 base, the J end by 2 bases, with 6 bases between. Germline assignment: CDR1 SGHVS and CDR2 FQNEAQ. The CDR3 covers 14 residues. In DNA form, the CDR3 reads TGTGCCAGCAGCTTAGGGCAGGGCAATCAGCCCCAGCATTTT. This codes for CASSLGQGNQPQHF. The whole variable domain, remainder taken from reference TRBV7-8 and TRBJ1-5, is GAGVSQSPRYKVAKRGQDVALRCDPISGHVSLFWYQQALGQGPEFLTYFQNEAQLDKSGLPSDRFFAERPEGSVSTLKIQRTQQEDSAVYLCASSLGQGNQPQHFGDGTRLSIL.

The chain uses TRBV28 and TRBJ2-3; TRBD2 might be the D (6 bases). CDR3 length: 13 amino acids. Per the germline V gene, CDR1 is MDHEN and CDR2 is SYDVKM. Trimming stripped 4 bases from V and 9 bases from J, with 14 bases between. Written as DNA, the CDR3 is TGTGCCAGCAGTTACGGGACTTCCGAGACGCAGTATTTT. As protein: CASSYGTSETQYF. Based on the CDR3 plus reference TRBV28 and TRBJ2-3, the full variable domain is DVKVTQSSRYLVKRTGEKVFLECVQDMDHENMFWYRQDPGLGLRLIYFSYDVKMKEKGDIPEGYSVSREKKERFSLILESASTNQTSMYLCASSYGTSETQYFGPGTRLTVL.

This chain connects TRBV5-1 to TRBJ2-5, with 8 positions matching TRBD1. In germline, CDR1 is SGHRS, CDR2 YFSETQ. Trimming removed 4 bases from V and 4 bases from J; junction bases left unmatched: 6. The CDR3 is 14 residues long. CDR3 DNA sequence: TGCGCCAGCAGCCTTGGAACAGGGGGAGAGACCCAGTACTTC. It codes for CASSLGTGGETQYF.

This chain links TRBV5-1 with TRBJ2-7; weak D call: TRBD2 (6 bases). Trimming pared 4 bases from V and 0 bases from J, leaving 11 bases between. The CDR3 is 14 residues long. CDR1 and CDR2 (germline): SGHRS, YFSETQ. CDR3 coding DNA: TGCGCCAGCAGCCCCGGACTAAACTCCTACGAGCAGTACTTC. It codes for CASSPGLNSYEQYF. Looking up the rest from reference TRBV5-1 and TRBJ2-7 gives the full variable domain: KAGVTQTPRYLIKTRGQQVTLSCSPISGHRSVSWYQQTPGQGLQFLFEYFSETQRNKGNFPGRFSGRQFSNSRSEMNVSTLELGDSALYLCASSPGLNSYEQYFGPGTRLTVT.

This sequence joins TRBV30 and TRBJ1-2, with D perhaps matching TRBD1 (5 bases). The CDR3 runs to 12 residues. V was cut by 1 base and J by 7 bases, with 10 bases left in between. Germline V lookup: CDR1 GTSNPN, CDR2 SVGIG (reference sequence). CDR3 amino acids: CAWSAGGGGYTF. DNA for the CDR3: TGTGCCTGGAGTGCGGGGGGGGGTGGCTACACCTTC.

V is TRBV7-9 and J is TRBJ2-2; 10 nucleotides match TRBD1. The CDR3 is 16 residues long. From germline, CDR1 is SEHNR and CDR2 FQNEAQ (reference sequence). J lost 4 bases, V lost 4 bases, and 6 bases had no gene match. The CDR3 here is CASSSGDRGPTGELFF. CDR3 coding DNA: TGTGCCAGCAGCTCTGGAGACAGGGGGCCCACCGGGGAGCTGTTTTTT.

The rearrangement links TRBV5-1 to TRBJ2-7; D remains ambiguous. With 0 bases removed from V and 0 bases from J, the gap between germline ends came to 4 bases. Germline values: CDR1 SGHRS, CDR2 YFSETQ. CDR3 length equals 13 residues. The CDR3 protein is CASSLGHSYEQYF. DNA of the CDR3: TGCGCCAGCAGCTTGGGACACTCCTACGAGCAGTACTTC.

The chain has TRBV9 and TRBJ1-2, with 9 bases that match TRBD1. CDR1 and CDR2 (germline): SGDLS, YYNGEE. The CDR3 is made up of 15 amino acids. V lost 0 bases, J lost 6 bases, and 6 bases stayed unmatched. For the CDR3, the DNA is TGTGCCAGCAGCGTAGGGGACAGGGATCCGGATGGCTACACCTTC. Translating gives CASSVGDRDPDGYTF.

The V gene is TRBV6-5, the J gene TRBJ2-2, with D perhaps matching TRBD2 (5 bases). The germline CDR1 and CDR2 sequences are MNHEY and SVGAGI. Between the trimmed V and J ends, which lost 5 bases and 4 bases, there was a span of 14 bases. The CDR3 is 15 residues long. CDR3 sequence (DNA): TGTGCCAGCAGTCCGTCCAGCGGCCTCACCGGGGAGCTGTTTTTT. Protein product: CASSPSSGLTGELFF.

V gene TRBV19 combines with J gene TRBJ1-2; D is ambiguous. V was pared by 5 bases and J by 5 bases, with 12 bases between. The CDR3 spans 13 residues. Looked up from germline, CDR1 is LNHDA and CDR2 is SQIVND (reference sequence). DNA of the CDR3: TGTGCCAGTAGTCCCCCGTCCCTTTATGGCTACACCTTC. It specifies CASSPPSLYGYTF.

The chain links TRBV6-5 to TRBJ2-1; D possibly corresponds to TRBD1 (5 bases). CDR3 length: 13 residues. Deletions cut 4 bases from V and 9 bases from J, with 13 bases between. From germline, CDR1 is MNHEY and CDR2 SVGAGI. The CDR3 DNA follows: TGTGCCAGCAGTTTGAGTCAGGGCGGTGAGCAGTTCTTC. This sequence encodes CASSLSQGGEQFF.

The V and J genes are TRBV5-1 and TRBJ2-7, with D maybe TRBD2 (5 bases). V was clipped by 4 bases and J by 1 base, with 12 bases between them. The CDR3 is 14 amino acids. Germline CDR1 SGHRS, CDR2 YFSETQ. The chain's CDR3 is CASSIATQSYEQYF. The CDR3 DNA reads as TGCGCCAGCAGCATAGCGACGCAGTCCTACGAGCAGTACTTC.

V usage is TRBV7-9 and J usage is TRBJ2-7; D possibly corresponds to TRBD1 (6 bases). Germline CDR1 reads SEHNR; CDR2 reads FQNEAQ (reference sequence). The CDR3 loop spans 12 amino acids. Trimming pared 4 bases from V and 2 bases from J, leaving 6 bases between. The CDR3 is CASSWDTYEQYF. CDR3 bases: TGTGCCAGCAGCTGGGACACCTACGAGCAGTACTTC.

J is TRBJ1-2 and V is TRBV19; 7 positions match TRBD1. The CDR3 consists of 14 residues. J was trimmed by 4 bases and V by 8 bases; bases with no gene match: 10. Looked up from germline, CDR1 is LNHDA and CDR2 is SQIVND (reference sequence). The CDR3 region has the DNA TGTGCCAGTGCCCCAGGGGGATTGTCCTATGGCTACACCTTC. Its translation is CASAPGGLSYGYTF.

The chain is built from TRBV4-1 and TRBJ1-5; TRBD1 matches at 8 bases. The CDR3 covers 17 residues. The germline CDR1 and CDR2 sequences are MGHRA and YSYEKL. The trim removed 0 bases at V and 0 bases at J, leaving 4 bases unmatched. Here the CDR3 reads CASSQEGTGYSNQPQHF. CDR3 nucleotides: TGCGCCAGCAGCCAAGAAGGGACAGGTTATAGCAATCAGCCCCAGCATTTT.

CDR3 sequence: CASSEDPDRVDQPQHF. The CDR3 bases are TGTGCCAGTAGTGAAGACCCCGACAGGGTAGATCAGCCCCAGCATTTT. The rearrangement links TRBV19 to TRBJ1-5; 7 positions agree with TRBD1. The CDR3 runs 16 residues. CDR1 and CDR2 (germline): LNHDA, SQIVND (reference sequence). J was trimmed by 5 bases and V by 5 bases; bases with no gene match: 12.